The clone carrying this T cell receptor (beta chain) was detected a few times. TCRdb keeps only in-frame clones here, not all; method: immunoSEQ multiplex PCR. The table shows approximately 180,000 clones, with 85% to 95% occurring only once. This sample was taken from a study of control samples from healthy donors and cancer patients. Germline V gene data show CDR1 as SGHKS and CDR2 as YYEKEE (reference sequence). The CDR3 covers 15 residues. Trimming shortened V by 0 bases and J by 3 bases, and 12 bases separated the two germline ends. Sequencing used blood. The chain couples TRBV5-5 to TRBJ1-1; D perhaps matches TRBD1 (6 bases). This TCR was recovered from a woman aged 18-30 years in good health. The CDR3 DNA follows: TGTGCCAGCAGCTTGGCGGACAGCCGTCACACTGAAGCTTTCTTT. Translated: CASSLADSRHTEAFF.